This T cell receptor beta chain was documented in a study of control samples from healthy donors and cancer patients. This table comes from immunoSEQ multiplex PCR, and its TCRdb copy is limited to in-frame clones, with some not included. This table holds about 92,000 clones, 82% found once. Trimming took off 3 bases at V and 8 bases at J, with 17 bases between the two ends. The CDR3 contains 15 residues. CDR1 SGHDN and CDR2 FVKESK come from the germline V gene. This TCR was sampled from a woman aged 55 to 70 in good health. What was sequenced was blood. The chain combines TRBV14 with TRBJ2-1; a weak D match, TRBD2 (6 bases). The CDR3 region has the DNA TGTGCCAGCAGCCACCTGGGGGGTTCGGTATATGAGCAGTTCTTC. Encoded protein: CASSHLGGSVYEQFF.